The 2 T cell receptor beta chains in this list originate from one sample, sequenced in a study of Ad26.COV2.S vaccination and SARS-CoV-2 variants (dated by TCRdb to 2020 to 2022). Libraries were prepared through the immunoSEQ multiplex PCR assay. TCRdb re-hosts the immuneACCESS table, in-frame sequences only. Its copies lack some clones; in the studies checked, an unresolved V gene accounts for under half of them, and the cause for the rest is not known. The sample table lists about 410,000 clones, approximately 90% of them with a count of one. 3.5% of the sample comes from the top ten. In light of the paper, this sample's treatment or condition label describes: roughly 18 received Ad26.COV2.S at low or high dose, single or two shots; 5 received placebo; per-sample allocation not given. Repertoires of vaccine and placebo recipients were sequenced from samples taken on day 63 after the first injection.

This sample comprised peripheral blood, obtained in a trial of Ad26.COV2.S vaccine versus placebo. The receptor set was obtained from a person aged 18 to 59 who received the Ad26.COV2.S COVID-19 vaccine or a placebo.

The chain uses TRBV6-2 or TRBV6-3 and TRBJ1-5; no firm D call. The CDR3 is made up of 14 amino acids. The V gene lost 0 bases and the J gene lost 6 bases, with 9 bases spanning the gap. From germline, CDR1 is MNHEY and CDR2 SVGEGT. The chain's CDR3 is CASSYSVWGQPQHF. CDR3 DNA: TGTGCCAGCAGTTACTCGGTGTGGGGTCAGCCCCAGCATTTT.

V gene TRBV12-3 or TRBV12-4 combines with J gene TRBJ1-1; no definite D call. The CDR3 loop spans 11 amino acids. V gave up 6 bases and J gave up 7 bases, with 9 bases separating them. DNA of the CDR3: TGTGCCAGCAGCCGAGGGATTGAAGCTTTCTTT. It specifies CASSRGIEAFF.